These T cell receptor beta chains were read from a single sample in a study of memory CD4+ T cells and cytomegalovirus serostatus. TCRdb's table, derived via immunoSEQ multiplex PCR, lists solely in-frame clones and lacks some. The data contain 55,000 to 60,000 clones, about 81% of them seen just once; the ten biggest clones take up approximately 1%. The specimen sequenced was memory CD4+ T cells from blood. The origin of the receptors is an adult in good health and CMV-seronegative. Both conserved end residues are part of each CDR3.

v_call	j_call	cdr3_aa
TRBV27	TRBJ2-2	CASSGQTVGGELFF
TRBV18	TRBJ1-1	CASSPDVGTEAFF
TRBV19	TRBJ1-4	CASSSPGQGATNEKLFF
TRBV25-1	TRBJ1-5	CASSDGTTALNQPQHF
TRBV4-1	TRBJ2-7	CASSQGRPYEQYF
TRBV6-5	TRBJ2-7	CASSYYGTSGPYEQYF
TRBV7-3	TRBJ2-1	CASSLSASGSNEQFF
TRBV30	TRBJ2-2	CAWSYGRVGELFF
TRBV28	TRBJ1-5	CASSFRYGSNQPQHF
TRBV7-3	TRBJ1-1	CASSLVRSAAEAFF
TRBV5-6	TRBJ1-3	CASSEDRGPGNTIYF
TRBV7-2	TRBJ2-3	CASSSVPGGGTDTQYF
TRBV2	TRBJ2-7	CASSFLGDEQYF
TRBV6-1	TRBJ1-2	CASSAGGHGYTF
TRBV6-1	TRBJ1-5	CASSAKGEGHQPQHF
TRBV4-1	TRBJ2-7	CASSRYSGSGYEQYF
TRBV7-2	TRBJ1-5	CASSLKGYQPQHF
TRBV15	TRBJ2-5	CATSRGVTQETQYF
TRBV28	TRBJ2-5	CASSAPGQGQETQYF
TRBV19	TRBJ2-3	CASSIDPAGPTDTQYF
TRBV4-3	TRBJ2-1	CATQGTGVFGGNEQFF
TRBV7-8	TRBJ1-2	CASSPRDRDYGYTF
TRBV5-1	TRBJ1-2	CASAPPGAVYYNGYTF
TRBV12-5	TRBJ2-4	CASGLGQGENIQYF
TRBV19	TRBJ2-5	CASSYPSGTMGGETQYF
TRBV9	TRBJ2-1	CASSGDRGKSSYNEQFF
TRBV20-1	TRBJ1-1	CSARSGDEAFF
TRBV28	TRBJ1-2	CASSTQGDYGYTF
TRBV10-1	TRBJ2-3	CASSELASGARDTQYF
TRBV6-4	TRBJ2-3	CASSDATNPFRTDTQYF
TRBV29-1	TRBJ1-2	CSVEPPGSDGYTF
TRBV27	TRBJ2-1	CASSRTVLYNEQFF
TRBV5-1	TRBJ2-1	CASSLASGNYNEQFF
TRBV7-9	TRBJ1-3	CASSLGQPAGGNTIYF
TRBV15	TRBJ1-3	CATSRETVGNTIYF
TRBV5-5	TRBJ1-4	CASSSRALNEKLFF
TRBV5-1	TRBJ2-3	CASSYGQGATDTQYF
TRBV11-3	TRBJ1-1	CASSLRGMTSEAFF
TRBV6-5	TRBJ2-1	CASTQGLAGGEQFF
TRBV19	TRBJ1-6	CASTTATNSPLHF
TRBV5-3	TRBJ2-5	CARMGYRPGGPETQYF
TRBV7-9	TRBJ1-2	CASSLADGYYGYTF
TRBV10-1	TRBJ1-1	CASSEAKEGNTEAFF